This TCR beta chain was recovered during a study of cytotoxic CD8 clonotypes in ibrutinib-treated CLL (dated by TCRdb to the early 2020s). Regarding the research as a whole: The cohort had some eleven relapsed/refractory and 15 treatment-naive patients; approximately 17 were IGHV unmutated. The response samples were drawn at a median of 12 months into treatment, with a range of roughly 6 to 36 months. Partial responses were observed in about 25 patients and complete responses in 2; after a median follow-up of 68 months, remission was maintained in around 14 patients and progression was observed in approximately 12. An average of 255,043 productive templates and 80,000 to 95,000 productive rearrangements was obtained per sample. Every sample from remission and from progressive disease was obtained while the patients were still on ibrutinib. Cryopreserved peripheral blood mononuclear cells were obtained before treatment, at response, and at either sustained remission or disease progression. Longitudinal samples were obtainable from about 30% of the roughly 90 participants in the trial. On the study overall, not on this receptor specifically: An increase in clonality was observed at ibrutinib response, with clonality remaining stable during sustained remission and falling back toward baseline at progression. Sampling times were not matched between patients in sustained remission and patients whose disease was progressing, and lymph node repertoires were not examined. Public clonotypes were rare and either contracted or stayed stable during treatment, and the rise in clonality at ibrutinib response reflected the expansion of private clonotypes. At baseline, clonality was higher than in age-matched healthy donors and showed a strong correlation with circulating CD8+ T-cell counts.

On a MiSeq, deep resolution sequencing aimed for a depth between 1 in 1 million and 1 in 200,000 T cells, with each clonotype covered around 9.2x on average. The immunoSEQ hsTCRB Kit was used to generate the TCR beta libraries. Per the original workflow: ImmunoSEQ Data Assistant and ImmunoSEQ Analyzer were used for data analysis, and V, D and J genes were assigned according to IMGT definitions. Clonality, with values ranging from 0 to 1, was calculated as one minus the normalized Shannon entropy of productive rearrangement frequencies. Only overrepresented clonotypes making up at least 0.05% of the repertoire of each patient were included in the public clonotype analysis. Around 13 age-matched healthy donor repertoires from immuneACCESS were used as controls for clonality. TCRdb stores this immuneACCESS table with in-frame sequences only. Part of the clones is absent; in the studies checked, under half of the shortfall reflects unresolved V genes, and no reason is known for the rest. V and J calls and clone size are those listed in that table; D and trimming were worked out from the DNA. The sample yields 70,000 to 85,000 clones; approximately 80% were counted once. Together, the top ten hold under 8.5% of the sample.

The sample's time point label, decoded: progressive disease on ibrutinib. For TCR beta library preparation, about 2 micrograms of genomic DNA were extracted from the cryopreserved PBMCs. Longitudinal blood samples from CLL patients on ibrutinib monotherapy were analyzed using high-throughput TCR beta sequencing. The patients were enrolled in a single-center, open-label phase 2 trial of ibrutinib monotherapy. Trimming costs V 4 bases and J 3 bases, and their ends lie 9 bases apart. The CDR3 goes from the cysteine to the phenylalanine over 13 residues. The CDR3 DNA has 39 bases and is translated from base 1. CDR1 and CDR2, per the germline V gene (reference sequence), are SEHNR and FQNEAQ. This clone was detected only a few times. Its binding antigen is unknown. Base-call qualities are not available, and no considerably larger clone is one nucleotide away.

Recombination connected TRBV7-9 to TRBJ1-2; a tentative D call is TRBD1 (5 bases match). This clonotype was obtained from a human donor with chronic lymphocytic leukemia. The sequenced sample was PBMCs, obtained at disease progression, from a patient treated with ibrutinib. The CDR3 has the sequence CASSYGTDYGYTF. The nucleotide sequence is TGTGCCAGCAGCTATGGGACCGACTATGGCTACACCTTC. The CDR3 plus the reference TRBV7-9 and TRBJ1-2 genes for the other parts give the full variable domain: DTGVSQNPRHKITKRGQNVTFRCDPISEHNRLYWYRQTLGQGPEFLTYFQNEAQLEKSRLLSDRFSAERPKGSFSTLEIQRTEQGDSAMYLCASSYGTDYGYTFGSGTRLTVV.